A single sample is the source of the 27 T cell receptor beta chains below, sequenced in a study of T cells after yellow fever vaccination (dated by TCRdb to the late 2010s). The treatment or condition label, as the study defines it: live attenuated yellow fever vaccine strain. The library was built by means of 5' RACE. The reads were generated on an Illumina NovaSeq 6000. In-frame beta chains were kept once TCRdb had trimmed the public reads at Q25 with fastp and called clones with MiXCR. Duplicate CDR3 protein sequences are folded into a single record with the most common DNA and genes. This sample comprises just over 300,000 distinct CDR3 sequences, around 3.6% of them detected only once. Of the sample, roughly a quarter falls within the top ten clones. This specimen was PBMCs, taken on the day of the yellow fever booster vaccination. Receptors originate from a man aged 18 to 30 who received the YFV17D yellow fever vaccine.

This clonotype appeared a few times. The rearrangement joins TRBV20-1 to TRBJ1-1; perhaps TRBD1 as D (6 bases). Germline CDR1 and CDR2: DFQATT and SNEGSKA (reference sequence). The CDR3 covers 14 residues. Trimming removed 5 bases at V and 1 base at J, with 14 bases between. The CDR3 coding sequence is TGCAGTGCTCCGCCCGGGGGGCAGAACACTGAAGCTTTCTTT. Protein sequence: CSAPPGGQNTEAFF.

This clonotype was detected a few times. The chain is built from TRBV7-2 and TRBJ2-2; the D is unclear. CDR3 length equals 15 residues. V was clipped by 5 bases and J by 5 bases, with 15 bases between them. Germline V gene sequence: CDR1 SGHTA, CDR2 FQGNSA. CDR3 nucleotides: TGTGCCAGCAGCCCCGGGCCGGTAAAAACCGGGGAGCTGTTTTTT. Translating gives CASSPGPVKTGELFF.

This clonotype was observed many times. This sequence joins TRBV11-2 and TRBJ2-3; 9 nucleotides agree with TRBD2. J gave up 1 base and V 7 bases, and 9 bases lay outside the gene matches. The CDR3 is 16 amino acids. Germline V gene data show CDR1 as SGHAT and CDR2 as FQNNGV. The CDR3 DNA reads as TGTGCCAGCACCACGCCCGTAGCGGGGGGCACAGATACGCAGTATTTT. It specifies CASTTPVAGGTDTQYF.

This clonotype came up many times. The V call is TRBV4-3, the J call TRBJ1-2, with D possibly being TRBD1 (5 bases). Between the trimmed V and J ends, which lost 0 bases and 8 bases, there was a span of 13 bases. Germline V CDR1 and CDR2: LGHNA, YSLEER. The CDR3 length is 14 residues. This CDR3 is CASSQEQGSGGYTF. The CDR3 coding sequence is TGCGCCAGCAGCCAAGAGCAGGGTAGCGGGGGCTACACCTTC.

This clonotype has a count of ten or more. The chain has TRBV10-3 and TRBJ1-1; 7 bases map to TRBD1. The CDR3 is 13 amino acids. Germline assignment: CDR1 ENHRY and CDR2 SYGVKD. V lost 5 bases, J lost 1 base, and 1 base stayed unmatched. The CDR3 is CAISKGANTEAFF. The CDR3 nucleotides read TGTGCCATCAGTAAGGGGGCGAACACTGAAGCTTTCTTT.

This clonotype was detected only a few times. This chain joins TRBV20-1 and TRBJ2-1; D gene uncertain. The CDR3 spans 14 residues. V lost 6 bases and J lost 2, with 14 bases in between. Germline CDR1 DFQATT, CDR2 SNEGSKA (reference sequence). Here the CDR3 DNA reads TGCAGTGCCGTAAATAGGCAAACCTACAATGAGCAGTTCTTC. It specifies CSAVNRQTYNEQFF.

This clonotype was recorded many times. The chain combines TRBV5-5 with TRBJ2-1; TRBD2 matches 11 bases. After removal of 4 bases from V and 14 bases from J, the junction contained 2 bases not matched to a gene. Germline V gene data show CDR1 as SGHKS and CDR2 as YYEKEE (reference sequence). CDR3 length: 11 amino acids. For the CDR3, the DNA is TGTGCCAGCAGCCGTAGCGGGGGGGAGTTCTTC. As protein: CASSRSGGEFF.

There are a few counts of this clonotype. J is TRBJ1-3 and V is TRBV20-1; 8 bases are shared with TRBD1. Germline V gene lookup returns CDR1 DFQATT and CDR2 SNEGSKA (reference sequence). The CDR3 consists of 14 residues. J was trimmed by 0 bases and V by 6 bases; bases with no gene match: 4. The CDR3 spells CSARTGSSGNTIYF. The CDR3 bases are TGCAGTGCCCGGACAGGGAGCTCTGGAAACACCATATATTTT.

This clonotype was counted between two and nine times. The V gene is TRBV19, the J gene TRBJ2-5; no firm D call. V gave up 3 bases and J gave up 1 base, with 6 bases separating them. The germline gives CDR1 LNHDA, CDR2 SQIVND (reference sequence). This CDR3 has 13 residues. The CDR3 here is CASSMARQETQYF. The CDR3 DNA reads as TGTGCCAGTAGTATGGCTCGCCAAGAGACCCAGTACTTC. Complete variable domain (other parts from reference TRBV19 and TRBJ2-5): DGGITQSPKYLFRKEGQNVTLSCEQNLNHDAMYWYRQDPGQGLRLIYYSQIVNDFQKGDIAEGYSVSREKKESFPLTVTSAQKNPTAFYLCASSMARQETQYFGPGTRLLVL.

This clonotype occurred a few times. The rearrangement joins TRBV7-6 to TRBJ2-1; 10 positions agree with TRBD2. The CDR3 sequence is 18 residues long. Looked up from germline, CDR1 is SGHVS and CDR2 is FNYEAQ. The J segment lost 0 bases and the V segment lost 1 base, leaving 6 bases of the junction unmatched. The CDR3 is CASSLVSGGVGSYNEQFF. The CDR3 DNA is TGTGCCAGCAGCTTAGTCAGCGGGGGGGTCGGCTCCTACAATGAGCAGTTCTTC.

This clonotype was observed a few times. This chain connects TRBV20-1 to TRBJ2-7, with D perhaps matching TRBD1 or TRBD2 (5 bases each). The V end lost 0 bases, the J end lost 2 bases, and 17 bases lay between the germline ends. Germline loops: CDR1 DFQATT, CDR2 SNEGSKA (reference sequence). The CDR3 extends over 16 amino acids. In nucleotides, the CDR3 is TGCAGTGCTAGAGACCCCGGGGTCTTGGGGGCCTACGAGCAGTACTTC. Translating gives CSARDPGVLGAYEQYF.

This clonotype was detected ten times or more. The rearrangement links TRBV5-6 to TRBJ1-6, with D maybe TRBD1 (5 bases). CDR1 and CDR2 (germline): SGHDT, YYEEEE. CDR3 size: 15 residues. V was pared by 0 bases and J by 7 bases, with 11 bases between. CDR3 loop: CASSLGPWGNSPLHF. Written as DNA, the CDR3 is TGTGCCAGCAGCTTGGGACCATGGGGGAATTCACCCCTCCACTTT.

This clonotype has at least ten counts. The genes are TRBV3-1 and TRBJ1-2, with D perhaps TRBD1 (5 bases). The CDR3 loop spans 12 amino acids. Looked up from germline, CDR1 is LGHDT and CDR2 is YNNKEL (reference sequence). The V end was cut by 4 bases, the J end by 8 bases, with 11 bases between. CDR3 in DNA: TGTGCCAGCAGCCCCACCGACAGAGGCTACACCTTC. Translation: CASSPTDRGYTF.

V usage is TRBV18 and J usage is TRBJ2-2; 8 nucleotides align to TRBD2. The V segment lost 0 bases and the J segment 6 bases; nucleotides outside the gene matches: 9. This CDR3 has 17 amino acids. The germline CDR1 and CDR2 sequences are KGHSH and LQKENI. As DNA, the CDR3 is TGTGCCAGCTCACCACCTCCTGGACTAGCATTCCCCGGGGAGCTGTTTTTT. It yields the protein CASSPPPGLAFPGELFF.

The V gene is TRBV24-1, the J gene TRBJ2-3; D is undetermined. The V end was cut by 4 bases, the J end by 0 bases, with 10 bases between. This CDR3 region has 15 residues. From germline, CDR1 is KGHDR and CDR2 SFDVKD. CDR3 region: CATSDRSTSTDTQYF. The CDR3 nucleotides read TGTGCCACCAGTGACAGGTCGACTAGCACAGATACGCAGTATTTT.

The gene calls are TRBV5-1 and TRBJ1-1; no reliable D call. Deletions cut 4 bases from V and 6 bases from J, with 10 bases between. This CDR3 comprises 12 residues. Germline CDR1 SGHRS, CDR2 YFSETQ. For the CDR3, the DNA is TGCGCCAGCAGCCCGGACGGGGCTGAAGCTTTCTTT. Its protein product is CASSPDGAEAFF.

At least ten counts were recorded for this clonotype. This chain joins TRBV5-1 and TRBJ2-7; TRBD1 is a possible D gene (5 bases). The V gene's germline CDR1 is SGHRS and CDR2 YFSETQ. Trimming took off 2 bases at V and 4 bases at J, with 10 bases between the two ends. CDR3 length equals 13 residues. CDR3 nucleotide sequence: TGCGCCAGCAGCTTTGGGGCTGAATACGAGCAGTACGTC. Amino acids: CASSFGAEYEQYV.

The chain carries TRBV5-5 and TRBJ1-1; the D gene is possibly TRBD1 (6 bases). The V gene lost 2 bases and the J gene lost 7 bases, with 18 bases spanning the gap. CDR3 length equals 15 residues. Germline V CDR1 and CDR2: SGHKS, YYEKEE (reference sequence). CDR3 bases: TGTGCCAGCAGCTTAAGTTCCACAGGGATCGTTGAAGCTTTCTTT. Its translation is CASSLSSTGIVEAFF.

In its sample, this clonotype was seen a few times. V usage is TRBV7-9 and J usage is TRBJ2-3, with 8 bases that match TRBD1. The trim removed 3 bases at V and 9 bases at J, leaving 5 bases unmatched. There are 13 residues in the CDR3. Germline V gene lookup returns CDR1 SEHNR and CDR2 FQNEAQ (reference sequence). The CDR3 sequence is CASSFQTGVTQYF. CDR3 nucleotides: TGTGCCAGCAGCTTCCAGACAGGGGTAACGCAGTATTTT.

This clonotype was counted only a few times. This sequence joins TRBV25-1 and TRBJ2-7, with D uncertain. The germline V gene encodes CDR1 MGHDK and CDR2 SYGVNS. The CDR3 spans 16 residues. V dropped 2 bases and J dropped 0 bases, with 14 bases sitting between them. CDR3 sequence: CASSEEGYRSSYEQYV. In nucleotides, the CDR3 is TGTGCCAGCAGTGAAGAAGGTTATAGAAGCTCCTACGAGCAGTACGTC.

This clonotype was seen many times. The rearrangement uses TRBV5-1 and TRBJ2-7, with D uncertain. V gave up 4 bases and J gave up 2 bases, with 10 bases separating them. The CDR3 is made up of 13 amino acids. The germline V gene has CDR1 SGHRS and CDR2 YFSETQ. The CDR3 DNA is TGCGCCAGCAGCGGTCAAAAGGCCTACGAGCAGTACTTC. Translated: CASSGQKAYEQYF.

This clonotype came up many times. CDR3 nucleotide sequence: TGCGCCAGCAGCTTGGAAGGTTGGGGAACCTACGAGCAGTACGTC. This translates into CASSLEGWGTYEQYV. The chain combines TRBV5-1 with TRBJ2-7, with D unresolved. The CDR3 consists of 15 residues. Germline V gives CDR1 SGHRS, CDR2 YFSETQ. Trimming took off 0 bases at V and 2 bases at J, with 12 bases between the two ends.

The chain links TRBV5-1 to TRBJ2-5; D perhaps matches TRBD1 (6 bases). The CDR3 extends over 14 amino acids. Per germline, CDR1 SGHRS and CDR2 YFSETQ. Trimming stripped 2 bases from V and 2 bases from J, with 10 bases between. The CDR3 spells CASSLKDSQETQYF. CDR3 nucleotide sequence: TGCGCCAGCAGCTTAAAGGACAGTCAAGAGACCCAGTACTTC.

This clonotype was seen ten or more times. J is TRBJ1-2 and V is TRBV18; D perhaps matches TRBD1 (5 bases). There are 12 residues in the CDR3. With 4 bases removed from V and 7 bases from J, the gap between germline ends came to 10 bases. Germline loops: CDR1 KGHSH, CDR2 LQKENI. CDR3 in DNA: TGTGCCAGCTCACAGGAGGGGTCTGGCTACACCTTC. It specifies CASSQEGSGYTF.

This clonotype has at least ten counts. The chain couples TRBV7-9 to TRBJ2-3, with D hard to call. Germline values: CDR1 SEHNR, CDR2 FQNEAQ (reference sequence). CDR3 length: 15 residues. The V and J ends lost 7 bases and 2 bases respectively, with 16 bases between them. CDR3 amino acids: CASTPSGGNTDTQYF. CDR3 nucleotide sequence: TGTGCCAGCACCCCCTCGGGTGGAAACACAGATACGCAGTATTTT.

This clonotype was found many times. V is TRBV27 and J is TRBJ2-3, with D unresolved. V lost 3 bases and J 4 bases, leaving 11 bases between the germline ends. Germline V CDR1 and CDR2: MNHEY, SMNVEV (reference sequence). The CDR3 covers 14 residues. CDR3 nucleotides: TGTGCCAGCAGTTTGTTAGGGTGGGCAGATACGCAGTATTTT. Amino acids: CASSLLGWADTQYF.

This chain joins TRBV30 and TRBJ1-1; the D is unclear. V was pared by 1 base and J by 3 bases, with 3 bases between. The germline V gene encodes CDR1 GTSNPN and CDR2 SVGIG (reference sequence). CDR3 length: 11 residues. CDR3 amino acids: CAWSEDTEAFF. In DNA, the CDR3 is TGTGCCTGGAGTGAAGACACTGAAGCTTTCTTT.